This TCR beta chain was recorded in a study of shared clonotypes between healthy human individuals. Some clones are missing from TCRdb's copy, which holds only in-frame ones; the method was immunoSEQ multiplex PCR. The sample includes roughly 700,000 clones, approximately 79% seen only once; the top ten take over 1.5%. Germline V lookup: CDR1 LNHDA, CDR2 SQIVND (reference sequence). V trimming: 3 bases; J trimming: 3 bases; junction bases outside the gene matches: 3. This CDR3 region has 15 residues. The clonotype was recovered from a woman younger than 45 in good health. Material: memory CD4+ T cells sorted from blood. The subset was: CD45RA-negative fraction. This chain joins TRBV19 and TRBJ1-5; 9 bases are shared with TRBD1. The CDR3 protein is CASSIPQGANQPQHF. The CDR3 coding sequence is TGTGCCAGTAGTATCCCACAGGGGGCCAATCAGCCCCAGCATTTT.